The 4 T cell receptor beta chains presented below share a single source sample, sequenced in a study of T cell repertoires in cytomegalovirus infection. TCRdb independently ran MiXCR on the reads; one entry per CDR3 protein. The table shows about 460,000 distinct CDR3 sequences, with around 10% occurring only once. The sequenced sample was PBMCs. The receptors here all came from a human donor in good health (CMV status not recorded). Some clones in this sample may be carry-over from other donors' samples.

This clonotype showed up many times. A read error may produce the germline difference seen at one junction end. The chain joins TRBV7-2 to TRBJ2-3, with 7 bases fitting TRBD1. The germline gives CDR1 SGHTA, CDR2 FQGNSA. This CDR3 comprises 15 residues. The CDR3 sequence: CASSLAGQTTYTQYF. As DNA, the CDR3 is TGTGCCAGCAGCTTAGCGGGACAGACCACATATACGCAGTATTTT.

As concerns this clonotype: A much larger clonotype is one base distant, so this may be a read error. The CDR3, as DNA: TGTGCCAGAATGCCCCAGGAGGGGGAGACCCAGTACTTC. Encoded protein: CARMPQEGETQYF. The chain uses TRBV2 and TRBJ2-5, with D perhaps TRBD2 (6 bases). Germline-derived CDR1 and CDR2 are SNHLY and FYNNEI. CDR3 length: 13 amino acids. V was cut by 9 bases and J by 5 bases, with 16 bases left in between.

This clonotype was counted ten times or more. This rearrangement joins TRBV25-1 to TRBJ2-7; TRBD2 matches at 8 bases. With V trimmed by 9 bases and J by 1 base, 8 bases remained unmatched. CDR3 length equals 14 residues. Germline CDR1 MGHDK, CDR2 SYGVNS. The CDR3 DNA is TGTGCCAGTTGCCGTAGCGGGAAATCCTACGAGCAGTACTTC. Translation gives CASCRSGKSYEQYF.

The chain couples TRBV6-6 to TRBJ2-3; the D is unclear. Trimming took 7 bases from V and 2 from J, leaving 7 bases between them. Germline-derived CDR1 and CDR2 are MNHNY and SVGAGI (reference sequence). The CDR3 covers 12 residues. CDR3 bases: TGTGCCAGCAAAGCCGTCACAGATACGCAGTATTTT. Amino acid sequence: CASKAVTDTQYF.